Below are 10 T cell receptor beta chains sequenced from a single sample in a study of post-analysis software for immune sequencing data. These receptors lack a known antigen. Carried by the TCR beta cDNA libraries were unique molecular identifiers. TCRdb fed the PCR reads into MiXCR, producing one record per CDR3 protein. The data contain over 700,000 distinct CDR3 sequences, 25% to 30% of them seen just once; the ten biggest clones take up 0.5% to 0.6%. Broader study findings: Controls had lower frequencies than patients of about 5 TRBV segments, which included TRBV5-6, TRBV5-1 and TRBV20-1.

Sequencing was performed on blood. The receptors stem from a girl between 5 and 17 years old with multiple sclerosis.

The CDR3 loop reads CASRVHSGNTEAFF. The CDR3, as DNA: TGTGCCAGCAGAGTCCATTCAGGAAACACTGAAGCTTTCTTT. The chain carries TRBV6-5 and TRBJ1-1; D is unresolved. The CDR3 is 14 amino acids. Trimming pared 6 bases from V and 2 bases from J, leaving 13 bases between. The germline V gene encodes CDR1 MNHEY and CDR2 SVGAGI.

The rearrangement uses TRBV3-1 and TRBJ1-5; D is possibly TRBD1 (5 bases). V was trimmed by 3 bases and J by 9 bases, leaving 12 bases between them. The CDR3 sequence is 13 residues long. Germline V gene lookup returns CDR1 LGHDT and CDR2 YNNKEL (reference sequence). The CDR3 region is CASSQRDLWPQHF. The CDR3 bases are TGTGCCAGCAGCCAGAGGGACTTATGGCCCCAGCATTTT. Variable domain in full (rest from reference TRBV3-1 and TRBJ1-5): DTAVSQTPKYLVTQMGNDKSIKCEQNLGHDTMYWYKQDSKKFLKIMFSYNNKELIINETVPNRFSPKSPDKAHLNLHINSLELGDSAVYFCASSQRDLWPQHFGDGTRLSIL.

V and J are TRBV28 and TRBJ1-2; D uncertain. The germline V and J ends were trimmed by 4 bases and 0 bases, with 21 bases remaining between them. CDR1 and CDR2 from the germline V gene are MDHEN and SYDVKM. This CDR3 region has 18 residues. The CDR3 DNA follows: TGTGCCAGCAGTTCCTTCGGACGGATTGGTTCCACTAACTATGGCTACACCTTC. The encoded protein is CASSSFGRIGSTNYGYTF.

With respect to this clonotype: At one end, the junction sequence differs from germline, possibly due to a read error. The chain combines TRBV4-3 with TRBJ2-2, with D possibly matching TRBD2 (6 bases). The length of the CDR3 is 18 residues. Looked up from germline, CDR1 is LGHNA and CDR2 is YSLEER. The CDR3 nucleotides read TGCGTCAGCAGCCAAGAAATAAGGCGGACTACGAACACCGGGGAGCTGTTTTTT. This codes for CVSSQEIRRTTNTGELFF.

This clonotype appeared many times. The rearrangement uses TRBV12-3 or TRBV12-4 and TRBJ2-1, with 7 bases identical to TRBD1. This CDR3 is built from 13 residues. J was trimmed by 6 bases and V by 6 bases; bases with no gene match: 5. CDR3 nucleotides: TGTGCCAGCAGCCGAGGGGGCCCCAATGAGCAGTTCTTC. Amino acid sequence: CASSRGGPNEQFF.

CDR3 amino acids: CASSPRTSGSVLETQYF. CDR3 sequence (DNA): TGTGCCAGCTCACCACGGACTAGCGGGAGTGTCTTAGAGACCCAGTACTTC. The chain links TRBV18 to TRBJ2-5; 13 bases are a match to TRBD2. CDR1 and CDR2 (germline): KGHSH, LQKENI. Trimming took 1 base from V and 4 from J; bases not matched to a gene: 6. This CDR3 is 17 amino acids long.

The V gene is TRBV4-1, the J gene TRBJ1-2; D is possibly TRBD1 (5 bases). Between the trimmed V and J ends, which lost 6 bases and 8 bases, there was a span of 19 bases. The CDR3 loop spans 14 amino acids. From germline, CDR1 is MGHRA and CDR2 YSYEKL. The CDR3 spells CASRPTGPWTGYTF. The CDR3 coding sequence is TGCGCCAGCAGGCCTACGGGACCTTGGACCGGCTACACCTTC.

This clonotype was observed a handful of times. The chain combines TRBV10-3 with TRBJ2-3; 8 nucleotides agree with TRBD2. This CDR3 has 17 residues. Losses at the gene ends were 0 bases for V and 6 bases for J; bases not matched to a gene: 11. Germline V CDR1 and CDR2: ENHRY, SYGVKD. The CDR3 reads CAISESAIAGPADTQYF. DNA of the CDR3: TGTGCCATCAGTGAGTCGGCGATAGCGGGGCCGGCTGATACGCAGTATTTT.

V gene TRBV20-1 combines with J gene TRBJ2-3; 10 bases line up with TRBD1. Per the germline V gene, CDR1 is DFQATT and CDR2 is SNEGSKA (reference sequence). Germline trimming cut 5 bases from V and 5 bases from J; bases unmatched to any gene: 4. The CDR3 totals 13 residues. The CDR3 region has the DNA TGCAGTGCTCCAGGACAGGGGGGAGATACGCAGTATTTT. Amino acids: CSAPGQGGDTQYF.

V and J are TRBV6-4 and TRBJ2-3, with 9 bases identical to TRBD2. V was clipped by 0 bases and J by 2 bases; unmatched bases: 0. This CDR3 comprises 15 residues. CDR1 and CDR2 (germline): MRHNA, SNTAGT. CDR3 sequence reads: CASSDSGLATDTQYF. Here the CDR3 DNA reads TGTGCCAGCAGTGACTCGGGACTAGCCACAGATACGCAGTATTTT.